These 10 T cell receptor beta chains came from one sample sequenced in a study of blood T cell repertoires in COVID-19. Here immunoSEQ multiplex PCR was the method, and the copy in TCRdb shows in-frame clones only, minus some. The sample yields under 150,000 clones, approximately 85% seen once. Sequencing input: peripheral blood. The receptors derive from a human donor in a cohort sampled during active COVID-19.

The chain combines TRBV7-9 with TRBJ2-1; 13 nucleotides agree with TRBD2. Germline loops: CDR1 SEHNR, CDR2 FQNEAQ (reference sequence). This CDR3 comprises 14 residues. J gave up 8 bases and V 5 bases, and 3 bases lay outside the gene matches. CDR3 in DNA: TGTGCCAGCAGCCTTGGACTAGCGGGAGATGAGCAGTTCTTC. Translating gives CASSLGLAGDEQFF.

The chain links TRBV9 to TRBJ2-3; TRBD2 agrees at 8 bases. With 1 base clipped from V and 1 base from J, the junction kept 8 bases outside the gene matches. Germline CDR1 and CDR2: SGDLS and YYNGEE. The length of the CDR3 is 17 residues. Here the CDR3 DNA reads TGTGCCAGCAGCGTACGGGGGGGCCAGGCGGGCACAGATACGCAGTATTTT. It translates to CASSVRGGQAGTDTQYF.

The J gene is TRBJ1-6, the V gene TRBV27; D possibly corresponds to TRBD1 (6 bases). This CDR3 contains 15 residues. V was trimmed by 6 bases and J by 6 bases, leaving 15 bases between them. The germline gives CDR1 MNHEY, CDR2 SMNVEV (reference sequence). CDR3 sequence reads: CASRGTGTINSPLHF. For the CDR3, the DNA is TGTGCCAGCAGGGGGACCGGGACAATTAATTCACCCCTCCACTTT.

The gene calls are TRBV5-1 and TRBJ1-6; possibly TRBD1 for D (6 bases). The germline gives CDR1 SGHRS, CDR2 YFSETQ. The CDR3 contains 16 residues. The ends were cut back, 2 bases at V and 4 bases at J, with 13 bases in the middle. The CDR3 region is CASSFTGGGYNSPLHF. In DNA, the CDR3 is TGCGCCAGCAGCTTCACGGGGGGCGGGTATAATTCACCCCTCCACTTT.

This clone was counted a few times. The chain is built from TRBV7-2 and TRBJ2-7, with a weak D call TRBD2 (5 bases). The CDR3 loop spans 14 amino acids. Per the germline V gene, CDR1 is SGHTA and CDR2 is FQGNSA. Trimming cost V 5 bases and J 5 bases, with 16 bases left between them. CDR3 residues: CASSLDRGRDEQYF. The CDR3 DNA is TGTGCCAGCAGCCTGGATCGGGGTCGGGACGAGCAGTACTTC. The full variable domain, completed using reference TRBV7-2 and TRBJ2-7, is GAGVSQSPSNKVTEKGKDVELRCDPISGHTALYWYRQSLGQGLEFLIYFQGNSAPDKSGLPSDRFSAERTGGSVSTLTIQRTQQEDSAVYLCASSLDRGRDEQYFGPGTRLTVT.

The chain joins TRBV5-1 to TRBJ2-3; TRBD2 is a possible D gene (7 bases). Germline CDR1 and CDR2: SGHRS and YFSETQ. Trimming took 2 bases from V and 3 from J, leaving 16 bases between them. CDR3 length: 16 residues. CDR3 sequence: CASSFAEGGPTDTQYF. The CDR3 DNA reads as TGCGCCAGCAGCTTTGCAGAGGGGGGGCCGACAGATACGCAGTATTTT. Full variable domain (rest looked up from reference TRBV5-1 and TRBJ2-3): KAGVTQTPRYLIKTRGQQVTLSCSPISGHRSVSWYQQTPGQGLQFLFEYFSETQRNKGNFPGRFSGRQFSNSRSEMNVSTLELGDSALYLCASSFAEGGPTDTQYFGPGTRLTVL.

This chain connects TRBV18 to TRBJ2-1, with 16 positions matching TRBD2. Losses at the gene ends were 6 bases for V and 13 bases for J; bases not matched to a gene: 12. This CDR3 region has 16 residues. CDR1 KGHSH and CDR2 LQKENI come from the germline V gene. CDR3 bases: TGTGCCAGCTCTCAAAACCCCGGGACTAGCGGGGGGGCCCAGTTCTTC. It encodes CASSQNPGTSGGAQFF.

This clone was observed once. This rearrangement joins TRBV6-5 to TRBJ2-7; 8 bases are shared with TRBD2. CDR1 is MNHEY and CDR2 is SVGAGI in the germline V gene. The CDR3 extends over 13 amino acids. The J segment lost 3 bases and the V segment lost 6 bases, leaving 4 bases of the junction unmatched. CDR3 protein: CASRGLDFYEQYV. In DNA form, the CDR3 reads TGTGCCAGCAGGGGACTAGACTTCTACGAGCAGTACGTC.

The genes are TRBV12-3 or TRBV12-4 and TRBJ2-7; D is unresolved. The V end was cut by 4 bases, the J end by 0 bases, with 7 bases between. The CDR3 contains 13 residues. CDR3 sequence: CASSSHSSYEQYF. The CDR3, as DNA: TGTGCCAGCAGTTCTCACAGCTCCTACGAGCAGTACTTC.

The genes are TRBV7-9 and TRBJ2-1, with D possibly being TRBD2 (7 bases). CDR3 length: 15 residues. The V end lost 2 bases, the J end lost 8 bases, and 16 bases lay between the germline ends. Germline CDR1 reads SEHNR; CDR2 reads FQNEAQ (reference sequence). CDR3: CASSLWAGEGDEQFF. In nucleotides, the CDR3 is TGTGCCAGCAGCTTATGGGCGGGAGAGGGGGATGAGCAGTTCTTC.